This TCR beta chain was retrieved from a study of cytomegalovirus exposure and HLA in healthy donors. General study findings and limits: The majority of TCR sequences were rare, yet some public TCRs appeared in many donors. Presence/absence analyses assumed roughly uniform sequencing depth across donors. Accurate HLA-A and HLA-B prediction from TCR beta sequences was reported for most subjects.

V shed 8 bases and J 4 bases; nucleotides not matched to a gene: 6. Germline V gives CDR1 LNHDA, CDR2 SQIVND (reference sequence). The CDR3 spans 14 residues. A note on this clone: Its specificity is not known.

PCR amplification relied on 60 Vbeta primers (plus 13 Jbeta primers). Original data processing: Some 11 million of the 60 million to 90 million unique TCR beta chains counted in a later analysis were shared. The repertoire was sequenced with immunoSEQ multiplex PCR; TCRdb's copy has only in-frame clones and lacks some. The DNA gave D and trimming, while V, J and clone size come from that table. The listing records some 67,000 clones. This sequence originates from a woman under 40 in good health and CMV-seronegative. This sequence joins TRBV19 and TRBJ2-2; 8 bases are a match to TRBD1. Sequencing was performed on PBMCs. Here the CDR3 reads CASSQGARTGELFF. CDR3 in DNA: TGTGCCAGTTCTCAGGGGGCCCGCACCGGGGAGCTGTTTTTT.